A single TCR beta chain is shown here with its context. This clonotype has ten or more counts. The antigen this receptor binds is unknown. Base qualities were left out, and no much larger clone turns up one base away. The TCR beta CDR3 regions were amplified from the RNA transcripts. The first round of RT-PCR for the TCR CDR3 was performed with the HTBI primer set and the Qiagen OneStep RT-PCR kit. A second multiplex PCR round built the libraries, followed by size selection and purification. The libraries were sequenced on an Illumina HiSeq2000 using paired-end 100 bp reads. The original pipeline was this. SOAPnuke was used to process the raw data, removing reads that contained adapters or uncalled bases, had a mean Phred below 15, or lacked an exact match to the constant primer or identifier. COPE v1.2.5 was used to merge high-quality paired reads, and clonotypes were defined as unique nucleotide sequences. MiTCR v1.1 was used to align the clonotypes against IMGT TRBV, TRBD and TRBJ reference segments. The analysis was restricted to V-J combinations with a frequency above 0.0001, which together covered over 99% of the repertoires. A TCS score was defined as the ratio of F50 (clonal expansion) to E x V (chaos), with BLOSUM62-based TCRdist applied between CDR3 peptides within each V-J. Welch's t-statistics and random forest reduced several hundred V-J features to 13, which were used in a naive Bayes classifier (R e1071). Using fastp trimming at Q25 and MiXCR clonotype assembly, TCRdb reanalyzed the public sequencing data and kept in-frame beta chains. A single entry per CDR3 protein holds the most common genes and DNA from its merged rows. The V and J calls follow TCRdb's processing rather than the paper's. A total of about 500,000 distinct CDR3 sequences appear in this sample, around 15% of them only once. Roughly 18% of the sample comes from the top ten.

Graves' hyperthyroidism was defined as stable when no progression to ophthalmopathy occurred over 18 months of follow-up. Hyperthyroidism patients were newly diagnosed, had a disease duration of under 2 months, and were aged 18 to 65 years. Any patient with an uncontrolled infection, another autoimmune disease, pregnancy or lactation was excluded. Diagnoses were established on the basis of clinical symptoms, serum thyroxine and TRAb, thyroid ultrasound, and orbital computed tomography. PBMCs were separated from under 11 ml of fresh peripheral blood using Ficoll-Paque density gradient centrifugation. Total RNA was extracted with Trizol reagent, and quality was checked on an Agilent 2100 Bioanalyzer. These data are taken from a study of T cells in Graves' hyperthyroidism and ophthalmopathy (dated by TCRdb to about 2019). In the study overall: Peripheral blood was sampled at the time of initial diagnosis, prior to any treatment. TCR V-J signatures able to tell the groups apart were searched for in a discovery cohort of 90 to 100 patients, of whom fewer than 45 had Graves' ophthalmopathy and 55 to 60 had stable Graves' hyperthyroidism. After blood sampling, hyperthyroidism patients were treated with methimazole at a starting dose of 30 mg daily, and ophthalmopathy patients were treated with high-dose intravenous methylprednisolone. The paper reports TCR Vbeta CDR3 sequencing of over 130 peripheral blood samples: some 41 ophthalmopathy, fewer than 85 hyperthyroidism and around 17 progressor patients. The study also compared thyroid tissue and blood T-cell repertoires from roughly 6 Graves' hyperthyroidism patients. For training and testing, the 110 or so patients in the discovery cohort were randomly divided in a 7:3 ratio. An independent validation cohort of about 20 hyperthyroidism patients and about 16 patients who later progressed to ophthalmopathy tested prospective prediction of ophthalmopathy.

Overall results and qualifications from the work: In validation, the model predicted progression to ophthalmopathy a median of around 6.5 months before onset, with about 71% sensitivity and almost 75% specificity. Blood samples also contained most of the expanded thyroid clonotypes (frequency above 0.001), which suggests that blood repertoires may reflect thyroid immune responses. In cross-validation, a model built on a 13 V-J signature told ophthalmopathy apart from stable hyperthyroidism with 85% to 90% sensitivity and about 81% specificity, and in testing the same model reached 80%/75%. No statistical method was used to set the sample size in advance, and investigators knew the group allocation.

Per the germline V gene, MNHEY is the CDR1 and SVGAGI is the CDR2. V is cut by 0 bases and J by 0 bases, and the space between the germline ends is 9 bases. From the cysteine through the phenylalanine, the CDR3 covers 16 amino acids. Solely the CDR3 DNA is kept, with 48 bases framed from the first base. Sequenced input: blood. The receptor was derived from a woman aged 18-35 years with Graves' hyperthyroidism. The rearranged chain carries TRBV6-5 and TRBJ1-3, and TRBD1 may be the D gene, going by 5 matching bases. At the DNA level, the sequence is TGTGCCAGCAGTTACTCCGGACATCACTCTGGAAACACCATATATTTT. Translation gives CASSYSGHHSGNTIYF.